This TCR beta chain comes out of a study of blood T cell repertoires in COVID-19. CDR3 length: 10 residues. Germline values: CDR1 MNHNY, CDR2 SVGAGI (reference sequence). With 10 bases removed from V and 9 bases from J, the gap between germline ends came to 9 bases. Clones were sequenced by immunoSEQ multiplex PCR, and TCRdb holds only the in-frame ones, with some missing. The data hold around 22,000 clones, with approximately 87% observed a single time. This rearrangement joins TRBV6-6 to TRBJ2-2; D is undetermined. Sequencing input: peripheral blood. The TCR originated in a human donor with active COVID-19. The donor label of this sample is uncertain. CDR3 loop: CATLARELFF. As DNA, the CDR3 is TGTGCCACCCTGGCCCGGGAGCTGTTTTTT.